A single sample gave rise to the 27 T cell receptor beta chains below, sequenced in a study of molecular identifiers for immune sequencing clone quantification. TCRdb re-derived calls from the PCR reads in MiXCR, one entry per CDR3 protein. The sample holds more than 85,000 distinct CDR3 sequences, 36% seen once. The material sequenced was naive CD8+ T cells from blood, with Jurkat cell RNA spiked in. The sample's subset: FACS-sorted CD8+CD4-CCR7+CD45RA+ naive T cells. The receptors here all came from a human donor in good health. Some libraries in this study had Jurkat cell RNA spiked in.

The chain links TRBV20-1 to TRBJ2-7; tentatively, D is TRBD2 (5 bases). CDR3 length: 13 residues. The V end was cut by 5 bases, the J end by 0 bases, with 11 bases between. Germline loops: CDR1 DFQATT, CDR2 SNEGSKA (reference sequence). The CDR3 region has the DNA TGCAGTGCTGGAGGACCGCTCTCCTACGAGCAGTACTTC. It encodes CSAGGPLSYEQYF.

Concerning this clonotype: Since a much larger clone is just one base distant, this may be a read error. The V and J genes are TRBV7-9 and TRBJ2-5, with TRBD2 matching over 9 bases. CDR3 length equals 16 residues. The germline V gene has CDR1 SEHNR and CDR2 FQNEAQ (reference sequence). The CDR3 region has the DNA TGTGCCGGCAGTGATCCCCGACTAGCGGTCCAAGAGACCCAGTACTTC. It codes for CAGSDPRLAVQETQYF.

The V call is TRBV4-1, the J call TRBJ2-1; no firm D call. Trimming pared 2 bases from V and 0 bases from J, leaving 5 bases between. Looked up from germline, CDR1 is MGHRA and CDR2 is YSYEKL. The CDR3 runs 14 residues. The CDR3 DNA reads TGCGCCAGCAGCCAACTTAGCTCCTACAATGAGCAGTTCTTC. Its protein product is CASSQLSSYNEQFF.

This clonotype was seen a few times. The genes are TRBV28 and TRBJ2-5; D not resolved. Germline lookup yields CDR1 MDHEN and CDR2 SYDVKM. The germline V and J ends were trimmed by 4 bases and 1 base, with 10 bases remaining between them. CDR3 size: 14 residues. The CDR3, as DNA: TGTGCCAGCAGTTCTCGACTGACCCAAGAGACCCAGTACTTC. It is translated as CASSSRLTQETQYF.

The chain uses TRBV11-3 and TRBJ2-1, with 7 bases aligning to TRBD1. V gave up 4 bases and J gave up 7 bases; unmatched junction bases: 13. Per germline, CDR1 SGHNT and CDR2 YENEEA. The CDR3 covers 16 residues. The CDR3 bases are TGTGCCAGCAGCTCCCATGAGGGGGCGGCTTGGAATGAGCAGTTCTTC. This codes for CASSSHEGAAWNEQFF.

To note about this clonotype: A read error may explain this, as a much larger clone is one base away. The CDR3 protein is CASRESTDWEETQYF. The CDR3 nucleotides are TGCGCCAGCAGAGAGTCGACGGATTGGGAAGAGACCCAGTACTTC. This chain uses TRBV10-1 with TRBJ2-5; D gene uncertain. CDR3 length: 15 amino acids. Germline V gene sequence: CDR1 WNHNN, CDR2 SYGVQD (reference sequence).

V gene TRBV6-2 or TRBV6-3 combines with J gene TRBJ2-7; D perhaps matches TRBD2 (6 bases). V lost 2 bases to trimming and J lost 3 bases, with 17 bases between them. Looked up from germline, CDR1 is MNHEY and CDR2 is SVGEGT. The CDR3 is 16 amino acids. CDR3 coding DNA: TGTGCCAGCAGTTACGTTGATAGCGGACACAACTACGAGCAGTACTTC. Translation: CASSYVDSGHNYEQYF.

Regarding this clonotype: Possible read error: a much larger clone is one base away. This rearrangement joins TRBV28 to TRBJ2-5; 8 nucleotides align to TRBD1. This CDR3 spans 15 amino acids. Germline loops: CDR1 MDHEN, CDR2 SYDVKM. The CDR3 bases are TGTGCCACCCGATGGACAGGGACGTACCAAGAGATCCAGTACTTC. Its protein product is CATRWTGTYQEIQYF. Full variable domain (missing parts from reference TRBV28 and TRBJ2-5): DVKVTQSSRYLVKRTGEKVFLECVQDMDHENMFWYRQDPGLGLRLIYFSYDVKMKEKGDIPEGYSVSREKKERFSLILESASTNQTSMYLCATRWTGTYQEIQYFGPGTRLLVL.

Ten or more counts support this clonotype. The chain has TRBV28 and TRBJ1-4; D is perhaps TRBD1 (6 bases). V was trimmed by 6 bases and J by 8 bases, leaving 13 bases between them. Germline loops: CDR1 MDHEN, CDR2 SYDVKM. CDR3 length: 13 amino acids. Here the CDR3 reads CASSPAGVEKLFF. As DNA, the CDR3 is TGTGCCAGCAGCCCGGCAGGGGTAGAAAAACTGTTTTTT.

This clonotype was observed a few times. This rearrangement joins TRBV4-2 to TRBJ1-1; D is possibly TRBD1 (5 bases). V lost 1 base and J 0 bases, leaving 6 bases between the germline ends. Germline CDR1 and CDR2: LGHNA and YNFKEQ. This CDR3 region has 14 residues. For the CDR3, the DNA is TGTGCCAGCAGCCAAGTAGGGGTGAACACTGAAGCTTTCTTT. This gives the protein CASSQVGVNTEAFF.

As concerns this clonotype: A much larger clone differs by one base, so this may be a read error. This sequence joins TRBV28 and TRBJ2-3; perhaps D is TRBD1 or TRBD2 (5 bases each). V lost 6 bases to trimming and J lost 4 bases, with 17 bases between them. The V gene's germline CDR1 is MDHEN and CDR2 SYDVKM. The CDR3 consists of 15 residues. The CDR3 spells CASRTFMRGADTQYF. The CDR3 bases are TGTGCCAGCAGGACTTTTATGAGGGGCGCAGATACGCAGTATTTT.

The chain couples TRBV19 to TRBJ2-3; no clear D. The CDR3 spans 15 residues. V lost 3 bases to trimming and J lost 1 base, with 11 bases between them. CDR1 LNHDA and CDR2 SQIVND come from the germline V gene (reference sequence). This CDR3 is CASSIFGTGTDTQYF. CDR3 DNA: TGTGCCAGTAGTATCTTCGGAACCGGCACAGATACGCAGTATTTT.

The J gene is TRBJ2-1, the V gene TRBV5-4; possible D gene TRBD1, 6 bases. Trimming left V 4 bases short and J 0 bases short, with 11 bases between. CDR1 and CDR2 from the germline V gene are SGHNT and YYREEE (reference sequence). CDR3 length: 15 residues. As DNA, the CDR3 is TGTGCCAGCAGCCAGGGGTCGAGCTCCTACAATGAGCAGTTCTTC. Its translation is CASSQGSSSYNEQFF.

V is TRBV6-5 and J is TRBJ2-5; 8 nucleotides align to TRBD1. J was trimmed by 1 base and V by 6 bases; bases with no gene match: 4. The CDR3 totals 14 residues. Germline V gives CDR1 MNHEY, CDR2 SVGAGI. This CDR3 is CASSRDRPQETQYF. CDR3 sequence (DNA): TGTGCCAGCAGCAGGGACAGGCCCCAAGAGACCCAGTACTTC.

On this clonotype itself: A read error may explain this, as a much larger clone is one base away. The rearrangement joins TRBV7-9 to TRBJ2-2; D may correspond to TRBD1 or TRBD2 (6 bases each). Germline CDR1 is SEHNR and CDR2 is FQNEAQ (reference sequence). The length of the CDR3 is 14 residues. CDR3 bases: TGTGCCAGCAGCCCGGGACATAACACCGGGGGGCTGTTTTTT. It specifies CASSPGHNTGGLFF.

This clonotype has just a few counts. The chain is built from TRBV7-6 and TRBJ2-3, with TRBD2 matching over 13 bases. The CDR3 length is 14 residues. Germline trimming cut 8 bases from V and 4 bases from J; bases unmatched to any gene: 3. Germline CDR1 is SGHVS and CDR2 is FNYEAQ. In nucleotides, the CDR3 is TGTGCCAGCGGACTAGCGGGAGTGGCAGATACGCAGTATTTT. Translating gives CASGLAGVADTQYF.

A word on this clonotype: This sequence may be a read error, since a much larger clone differs from it by one base. The V and J genes are TRBV14 and TRBJ1-2; D is ambiguous. This CDR3 has 15 amino acids. With 1 base removed from V and 3 bases from J, the gap between germline ends came to 12 bases. In germline, CDR1 is SGHDN, CDR2 FVKESK. The CDR3 nucleotides are TGTGCCAGCAGCCAAGTGGCCAGGACGTACTATGGCTACACCTTC. Protein product: CASSQVARTYYGYTF. The full variable domain, rest sourced from reference TRBV14 and TRBJ1-2, is EAGVTQFPSHSVIEKGQTVTLRCDPISGHDNLYWYRRVMGKEIKFLLHFVKESKQDESGMPNNRFLAERTGGTYSTLKVQPAELEDSGVYFCASSQVARTYYGYTFGSGTRLTVV.

This clonotype showed up just a few times. The rearrangement links TRBV2 to TRBJ2-5, with TRBD2 as a possible D gene (5 bases). V shed 10 bases and J shed 10 bases, with 16 bases lying between them. The CDR3 is 11 amino acids. Germline CDR1 and CDR2: SNHLY and FYNNEI. The CDR3 here is CAIRSGMGQYF. The CDR3 nucleotides read TGTGCCATAAGGTCCGGGATGGGCCAGTACTTC.

This clonotype has ten or more counts. The J gene is TRBJ1-1, the V gene TRBV29-1; unclear D gene. The CDR3 is made up of 13 amino acids. V lost 4 bases to trimming and J lost 3 bases, with 12 bases between them. Germline loops: CDR1 SQVTM, CDR2 ANQGSEA. The CDR3 is CSVVRPRDTEAFF. CDR3 bases: TGCAGCGTTGTTAGGCCGAGGGACACTGAAGCTTTCTTT.

On this clonotype itself: This may stem from a read error, because a much larger clone lies one nucleotide away. This chain links TRBV4-3 with TRBJ1-1; maybe TRBD1 (5 bases). The V and J ends lost 5 bases and 7 bases respectively, with 14 bases between them. Per the germline V gene, CDR1 is LGHNA and CDR2 is YSLEER. The CDR3 covers 13 residues. CDR3 residues: CASSAGADIEAFF. The CDR3 DNA follows: TGCGCCAGCAGCGCCGGGGCAGACATTGAAGCTTTCTTT.

This chain uses TRBV20-1 with TRBJ2-7, with TRBD1 matching 10 bases. Germline V lookup: CDR1 DFQATT, CDR2 SNEGSKA (reference sequence). The CDR3 loop spans 15 amino acids. Trimming cost V 6 bases and J 5 bases; bases outside gene matches: 13. CDR3 sequence reads: CSAQYTGTGVNEQYF. CDR3 sequence (DNA): TGCAGTGCCCAATACACCGGGACAGGGGTGAACGAGCAGTACTTC.

This sequence joins TRBV5-3 and TRBJ2-1; D is unclear. TRBV5-3 is labeled an ORF, and its function is uncertain. Trimming took off 1 base at V and 7 bases at J, with 9 bases between the two ends. The CDR3 is 13 amino acids. The CDR3 nucleotides read TGTGCCAGAAGCTTGCCGGATTGGAATGAGCAGTTCTTC. Its translation is CARSLPDWNEQFF.

Of note for this clonotype: A much bigger clone sits one base away, suggesting this may be a read error. This chain connects TRBV11-2 to TRBJ2-6, with D possibly matching TRBD1 (5 bases). The germline gives CDR1 SGHAT, CDR2 FQNNGV. The CDR3 has 14 residues. The chain's CDR3 is CASSRISGANALTF. The CDR3, as DNA: TGTGCCAGCAGTAGAATCTCTGGGGCCAACGCCCTGACTTTC.

In the case of this clonotype: With a much larger clone just one base away, this may be a read error. This chain connects TRBV25-1 to TRBJ2-5; perhaps TRBD1 as D (5 bases). CDR3 length equals 13 residues. The germline gives CDR1 MGHDK, CDR2 SYGVNS. The V end was cut by 10 bases, the J end by 3 bases, with 15 bases between. The CDR3 loop is CATETETEETQYF. The CDR3, as DNA: TGTGCCACCGAGACAGAGACCGAAGAGACCCAGTACTTC.

A note on this clonotype: Just one base apart from a much larger clone, this may be a read error. Here the CDR3 omits its conserved ending phenylalanine or tryptophan, so a read error is the likely source. The chain has TRBV6-6 and TRBJ1-6, with D tentatively TRBD1 (6 bases). V dropped 9 bases and J dropped 7 bases, with 13 bases sitting between them. This CDR3 is built from 13 residues. CDR1 is MNHNY and CDR2 is SVGAGI in the germline V gene (reference sequence). The DNA for the CDR3 is TGTGCCAGTATCACAGGGTTAAATTCACCCCTCCACTCT. This codes for CASITGLNSPLHS.

The CDR3 loop reads CASSPRLAGVEQYF. The CDR3 nucleotides read TGTGCCAGCAGCCCGCGACTAGCGGGAGTCGAGCAGTACTTC. The chain joins TRBV9 to TRBJ2-7, with 12 bases matching TRBD2. Germline V gene data show CDR1 as SGDLS and CDR2 as YYNGEE. This CDR3 comprises 14 residues. Losses at the gene ends were 4 bases for V and 6 bases for J; bases not matched to a gene: 5. The full variable domain, with the rest looked up from reference TRBV9 and TRBJ2-7, is DSGVTQTPKHLITATGQRVTLRCSPRSGDLSVYWYQQSLDQGLQFLIQYYNGEERAKGNILERFSAQQFPDLHSELNLSSLELGDSALYFCASSPRLAGVEQYFGPGTRLTVT.

The CDR3 nucleotides read TGTGCCAGCTGCCCCCGGGACTCCCCCTACAATGAGCAGTTCTTC. Residues: CASCPRDSPYNEQFF. The chain links TRBV7-9 to TRBJ2-1; D is perhaps TRBD2 (6 bases). The CDR3 totals 15 residues. The germline gives CDR1 SEHNR, CDR2 FQNEAQ (reference sequence). The V and J ends lost 8 bases and 2 bases respectively, with 16 bases between them.